This T cell receptor (beta chain) derives from a study of vaccination effects on CD4 cells after COVID-19. The wider study: Two-dose BNT162b2 or mRNA-1273 vaccination was given to participants. Study-level findings and limits: Healthy vaccinees' vaccine-induced clones included only 1 of 255 that recognized common cold coronaviruses.

Assay: immunoSEQ multiplex PCR; the TCRdb copy retains only in-frame clones and omits some. The profile shows 70,000 to 75,000 clones, approximately 77% of them singletons. Scientists isolated CD4+ T cells after an approximately 9-day culture period ended. Neither prior SARS-CoV-2 infection nor positive nucleocapsid antibodies were present in the vaccine recipients. Half-medium exchanges with IL-2 medium took place on days 3 and 7. With 7 bases clipped from V and 4 bases from J, the junction kept 8 bases outside the gene matches. Germline V CDR1 and CDR2: MNHEY, SVGAGI. CDR3 size: 15 residues. To note about this clone: The antigen is not known.

The rearrangement links TRBV6-5 to TRBJ2-3; TRBD2 aligns across 10 bases. The sequences come from CD4+ T cells from PBMCs cultured without peptide, collected before COVID-19 vaccination. This receptor was identified in a human donor who received a COVID-19 vaccine. The CDR3 loop is CASTRAGGIADTQYF. Written as DNA, the CDR3 is TGTGCCAGCACCCGAGCGGGGGGGATCGCAGATACGCAGTATTTT.